The 24 T cell receptor beta chains below all came from one sample that was sequenced in a study of regulatory T cells in long-lasting Graves disease. Time point meaning: newly diagnosed GD, antithyroid drugs for less than 3 months. From RNA extracted from PBMCs, the TCR library was made. HTBI primers from iRepertoire and Arm-PCR of CDR3 regions yielded the TCR beta libraries. TCRdb reprocessed the multiplex PCR reads via MiXCR and lists one record per CDR3 protein. The sample holds a few hundred thousand distinct CDR3 sequences; about an eighth are singletons and the top ten take approximately 20%. The sample also formed part of further work on T cells in Graves' hyperthyroidism and ophthalmopathy.

The sample was peripheral blood mononuclear cells (PBMCs), taken at new diagnosis, from a patient treated with antithyroid drugs. The receptors stem from a woman aged 18-29 years with Graves disease.

The V gene is TRBV5-1, the J gene TRBJ2-5, with a tentative D call TRBD2 (6 bases). From germline, CDR1 is SGHRS and CDR2 YFSETQ. V shed 4 bases and J shed 3 bases, with 19 bases lying between them. The CDR3 length is 16 residues. CDR3 DNA: TGCGCCAGCAGCCACTACGGCGCGGGACGAAAAGAGACCCAGTACTTC. It codes for CASSHYGAGRKETQYF. Looking up the rest from reference TRBV5-1 and TRBJ2-5 gives the full variable domain: KAGVTQTPRYLIKTRGQQVTLSCSPISGHRSVSWYQQTPGQGLQFLFEYFSETQRNKGNFPGRFSGRQFSNSRSEMNVSTLELGDSALYLCASSHYGAGRKETQYFGPGTRLLVL.

This clonotype occurred many times. This chain connects TRBV9 to TRBJ2-1; D remains ambiguous. Germline CDR1 reads SGDLS; CDR2 reads YYNGEE. V shed 3 bases and J shed 4 bases, with 14 bases lying between them. CDR3 length: 15 residues. DNA for the CDR3: TGTGCCAGCAGCGCACCACCCAACGTTTACAATGAGCAGTTCTTC. Protein: CASSAPPNVYNEQFF.

The chain couples TRBV12-5 to TRBJ2-1; 11 bases are shared with TRBD1. The CDR3 is 20 residues long. Looked up from germline, CDR1 is LGHNT and CDR2 is FRNRAP. Trimming at V came to 0 bases and at J to 2 bases, leaving 12 bases not matched to a gene. CDR3 nucleotides: TGTGCTAGTGGTTTGGTTTCAAAGGACAGGGGGCGGGACCCCTACAATGAGCAGTTCTTC. Its translation: CASGLVSKDRGRDPYNEQFF.

The chain combines TRBV7-3 with TRBJ1-1; a possible D gene is TRBD1 (5 bases). V was pared by 0 bases and J by 3 bases, with 17 bases between. The CDR3 extends over 17 amino acids. Germline loops: CDR1 SGHTA, CDR2 FQGTGA. The CDR3 region has the DNA TGTGCCAGCAGCTTAACACAAGCAGGGCCTGGATACACTGAAGCTTTCTTT. It codes for CASSLTQAGPGYTEAFF.

This clonotype was observed many times. This chain uses TRBV20-1 with TRBJ2-1; 8 bases agree with TRBD1. This CDR3 is built from 20 residues. In germline, CDR1 is DFQATT, CDR2 SNEGSKA (reference sequence). J lost 8 bases, V lost 3 bases, and 27 bases had no gene match. The DNA of the CDR3 is TGCAGTGCTAGGGGACCGACAGGGGTAAGGCTCACGGCTTATCCGGATGAGCAGTTCTTC. Translation: CSARGPTGVRLTAYPDEQFF.

There are many counts of this clonotype. V gene TRBV4-2 combines with J gene TRBJ2-1, with D perhaps matching TRBD2 (6 bases). The CDR3 sequence is 15 residues long. Germline CDR1 reads LGHNA; CDR2 reads YNFKEQ. V lost 0 bases and J lost 7, with 13 bases in between. As DNA, the CDR3 is TGTGCCAGCAGCCAAGAGCAGACTAGTTTAAATGAGCAGTTCTTC. Encoded protein: CASSQEQTSLNEQFF.

This clonotype was observed at least ten times. The gene calls are TRBV6-1 and TRBJ2-5, with D possibly being TRBD1 (5 bases). Trimming cost V 6 bases and J 5 bases, with 25 bases left between them. This CDR3 is 17 amino acids long. Germline CDR1 and CDR2: MNHNS and SASEGT. For the CDR3, the DNA is TGTGCCAGCAGCCACCCCCGGGTCCGGACACAGAAGGAGACCCAGTACTTC. Amino acids: CASSHPRVRTQKETQYF.

This clonotype appeared a few times. The genes are TRBV6-2 or TRBV6-3 and TRBJ1-1; 7 nucleotides match TRBD1. With 6 bases clipped from V and 4 bases from J, the junction kept 5 bases outside the gene matches. The CDR3 runs 13 residues. In germline, CDR1 is MNHEY, CDR2 SVGEGT. The CDR3 region is CASRRQGPTEAFF. CDR3 bases: TGTGCCAGCAGAAGACAGGGCCCCACTGAAGCTTTCTTT.

This clonotype was seen at least ten times. This sequence joins TRBV7-9 and TRBJ2-5; TRBD1 aligns across 7 bases. Germline values: CDR1 SEHNR, CDR2 FQNEAQ (reference sequence). The CDR3 contains 14 residues. Germline trimming cut 6 bases from V and 1 base from J; bases unmatched to any gene: 5. Here the CDR3 reads CASSTGTVQETQYF. The CDR3 DNA is TGTGCCAGCAGTACCGGGACAGTCCAAGAGACCCAGTACTTC.

This clonotype has at least ten counts. J is TRBJ1-1 and V is TRBV2, with a possible D match to TRBD1 (6 bases). The CDR3 is 15 amino acids. Germline V gives CDR1 SNHLY, CDR2 FYNNEI. Trimming removed 6 bases at V and 4 bases at J, with 18 bases between. CDR3 amino acids: CASSPMRGAGTEAFF. Written as DNA, the CDR3 is TGTGCCAGCAGCCCCATGCGGGGGGCGGGCACTGAAGCTTTCTTT. Full variable domain (remainder filled in from reference TRBV2 and TRBJ1-1): EPEVTQTPSHQVTQMGQEVILRCVPISNHLYFYWYRQILGQKVEFLVSFYNNEISEKSEIFDDQFSVERPDGSNFTLKIRSTKLEDSAMYFCASSPMRGAGTEAFFGQGTRLTVV.

The sample holds many counts of this clonotype. This chain connects TRBV20-1 to TRBJ2-3, with D tentatively TRBD1 or TRBD2 (5 bases each). The germline V gene has CDR1 DFQATT and CDR2 SNEGSKA (reference sequence). The V end was cut by 2 bases, the J end by 0 bases, with 12 bases between. This CDR3 comprises 15 residues. The CDR3 sequence is CSARRLGESTDTQYF. The CDR3 bases are TGCAGTGCTAGAAGACTGGGGGAGAGCACAGATACGCAGTATTTT.

This clonotype has at least ten counts. V gene TRBV6-9 combines with J gene TRBJ2-5, with D possibly being TRBD2 (5 bases). Germline-derived CDR1 and CDR2 are MNHGY and SVAAGI. Trimming stripped 3 bases from V and 3 bases from J, with 17 bases between. The CDR3 runs 16 residues. The CDR3 loop is CASSYRGGLFEETQYF. The CDR3 nucleotides are TGTGCCAGCAGTTACAGAGGAGGTCTGTTCGAAGAGACCCAGTACTTC.

This clonotype was found many times. The chain employs TRBV12-3 or TRBV12-4 and TRBJ1-1, with D tentatively TRBD1 (6 bases). Trimming left V 3 bases short and J 3 bases short, with 8 bases between. This CDR3 has 13 residues. CDR3 DNA: TGTGCCAGCAGTTTGAGGGGGGACACTGAAGCTTTCTTT. Its protein is CASSLRGDTEAFF.

This clonotype was detected a few times. This chain links TRBV4-1 with TRBJ2-7; D possibly corresponds to TRBD1 (6 bases). The CDR3 totals 14 residues. Trimming removed 5 bases at V and 6 bases at J, with 17 bases between. CDR1 and CDR2 from the germline V gene are MGHRA and YSYEKL. The CDR3 region has the DNA TGCGCCAGCAGCTATCCGGGAAGAGGGGGCGAGCAGTACTTC. This codes for CASSYPGRGGEQYF.

This clonotype was picked up a small number of times. V gene TRBV27 combines with J gene TRBJ2-2; maybe TRBD1 (5 bases). The V and J ends lost 3 bases and 8 bases respectively, with 10 bases between them. CDR3 size: 13 residues. Germline V gene lookup returns CDR1 MNHEY and CDR2 SMNVEV (reference sequence). The CDR3 is CASSFYQGGELFF. The DNA for the CDR3 is TGTGCCAGCAGTTTCTATCAGGGTGGGGAGCTGTTTTTT.

This clonotype appeared many times. The chain has TRBV20-1 and TRBJ1-1; D is unresolved. Germline V gene sequence: CDR1 DFQATT, CDR2 SNEGSKA (reference sequence). The length of the CDR3 is 12 residues. V lost 4 bases and J 8 bases, leaving 14 bases between the germline ends. The DNA of the CDR3 is TGCAGTGCTAACGACATAGCCGCCGAAGCTTTCTTT. It yields the protein CSANDIAAEAFF.

This clonotype was seen a few times. This chain joins TRBV4-2 and TRBJ2-5, with 13 bases that match TRBD2. V was pared by 2 bases and J by 2 bases, with 2 bases of the junction left unmatched. This CDR3 is 16 amino acids long. Looked up from germline, CDR1 is LGHNA and CDR2 is YNFKEQ. The CDR3 reads CASSQPGLAGQETQYF. CDR3 DNA sequence: TGTGCCAGCAGCCAACCGGGACTAGCGGGACAAGAGACCCAGTACTTC.

This clonotype was seen a few times. The rearrangement links TRBV5-1 to TRBJ2-1; 13 bases match TRBD2. The J call may be faulty, since TRBJ2-5 better matches the DNA end. Germline assignment: CDR1 SGHRS and CDR2 YFSETQ. CDR3 size: 16 residues. The CDR3 spells CASSLLAGGSQETQYF. Written as DNA, the CDR3 is TGCGCCAGCAGCTTACTAGCGGGGGGGTCTCAAGAGACCCAGTACTTC.

There are many counts of this clonotype. The rearrangement joins TRBV27 to TRBJ1-5, with D uncertain. The CDR3 runs to 17 residues. Trimming removed 10 bases at V and 0 bases at J, with 22 bases between. Germline V CDR1 and CDR2: MNHEY, SMNVEV (reference sequence). CDR3 region: CAILLVRHPISNQPQHF. In nucleotides, the CDR3 is TGTGCCATACTCCTCGTGAGGCACCCGATTAGCAATCAGCCCCAGCATTTT.

This clonotype has at least ten counts. The chain combines TRBV5-1 with TRBJ1-1; D call uncertain. The CDR3 has 14 residues. Germline CDR1 is SGHRS and CDR2 is YFSETQ. With 4 bases removed from V and 1 base from J, the gap between germline ends came to 11 bases. The CDR3 DNA is TGCGCCAGCAGCCAAACCACCCCGAACACTGAAGCTTTCTTT. Protein sequence: CASSQTTPNTEAFF.

The genes are TRBV12-5 and TRBJ2-1; D possibly corresponds to TRBD1 (5 bases). V lost 1 base and J lost 3, with 19 bases in between. The CDR3 is 18 residues long. Germline CDR1 and CDR2: LGHNT and FRNRAP. DNA for the CDR3: TGTGCTAGTGGTTTGGGATGGGGCCGTACGTCTGGCTACAATGAGCAGTTCTTC. It codes for CASGLGWGRTSGYNEQFF.

V gene TRBV10-3 combines with J gene TRBJ2-1; TRBD2 aligns across 8 bases. V lost 4 bases, J lost 2 bases, and 7 bases stayed unmatched. The CDR3 has 16 residues. CDR1 is ENHRY, CDR2 SYGVKD, per germline. The CDR3 spells CAISAGGHVPYNEQFF. CDR3 coding DNA: TGTGCCATCAGTGCGGGGGGGCATGTCCCCTACAATGAGCAGTTCTTC.

This clonotype was picked up many times. The chain carries TRBV27 and TRBJ1-1; no clear D. Germline values: CDR1 MNHEY, CDR2 SMNVEV (reference sequence). Trimming removed 10 bases from V and 4 bases from J, with 16 bases in between. The CDR3 is 13 amino acids. The CDR3: CATQSAEATEAFF. In nucleotides, the CDR3 is TGTGCCACCCAGTCCGCGGAGGCCACTGAAGCTTTCTTT.

This chain uses TRBV20-1 with TRBJ2-1, with 8 bases identical to TRBD1. The CDR3 covers 18 residues. Germline values: CDR1 DFQATT, CDR2 SNEGSKA (reference sequence). The ends lost 0 bases at V and 0 bases at J; junction bases unmatched: 10. CDR3 protein: CSARDLGDRSYSYNEQFF. CDR3 bases: TGCAGTGCTAGAGATTTAGGGGACAGGAGTTACTCCTACAATGAGCAGTTCTTC.